This T cell receptor (beta chain) was recorded in a study of cytomegalovirus exposure and HLA in healthy donors. This clone occurred a few times. Its antigen is currently unknown. Study conclusions and caveats: TRBV6-2, TRBV6-3 and some other V segments were excluded as indistinguishable. There were approximately 150 TCR beta chains listed as cytomegalovirus-associated. Sequencing had likely introduced a cluster of highly shared sequence variants as an artifact. Reports indicate that TCR beta sequences accurately predicted the HLA-A and HLA-B alleles of most subjects.

The J segment lost 0 bases and the V segment lost 5 bases, leaving 4 bases of the junction unmatched. The germline gives CDR1 SGHTA, CDR2 FQGTGA. This CDR3 has 15 residues. PCR used 60 Vbeta primers and 13 Jbeta primers. The assay was immunoSEQ multiplex PCR, and TCRdb's table has in-frame clones only and misses some. The sample records about 98,000 clones, roughly 77% being singletons. This chain uses TRBV7-3 with TRBJ2-3, with TRBD2 matching over 8 bases. The sequencing sample was made of PBMCs. This clonotype originated in a man aged 35-49 years in good health and CMV-seronegative. The CDR3 spells CASSPTSASTDTQYF. CDR3 bases: TGTGCCAGCAGCCCGACTAGCGCAAGCACAGATACGCAGTATTTT.